These T cell receptor beta chains were read from a single sample in a study of T-cell memory formation after mild COVID-19. MiXCR, applied by TCRdb to the 5' RACE reads, yields one record per CDR3 protein. The top ten hold 9.2% of the sample, which has just over 1,500 distinct CDR3 sequences, 50% to 70% seen once. The sequencing input was PBMCs or a T cell subset sorted from them (not recorded which). The source is an adult who had mild COVID-19 (a few samples of this study predate the infection). Cell type and time point are not known. Both conserved end residues are part of each CDR3. Each record gives: clone size, D gene, J gene, V gene, CDR3 DNA, CDR3 protein. The D gene is left open where the match is weak. Size values are once, few and many counts, or a class for expanded clones, and some rows have none.

large	-	TRBJ2-1	TRBV24-1	TGTGCCACCTCTGCTGGGCAAGGTTACAATGAGCAGTTCTTC	CATSAGQGYNEQFF
-	-	TRBJ2-1	TRBV10-1	TGCGCCAGCAGTGAAACAGACCCGGCCTACAATGAGCAGTTCTTC	CASSETDPAYNEQFF
large	-	TRBJ2-6	TRBV12-3/TRBV12-4	TGTGCCAGCAGTTTAACTTCTGGGGCCAACGTCCTGACTTTC	CASSLTSGANVLTF
medium-sized	TRBD2	TRBJ2-1	TRBV27	TGTGCCAGCAGTTTATTGATAGCGGGAGTCTACAATGAGCAGTTCTTC	CASSLLIAGVYNEQFF
-	TRBD1	TRBJ2-7	TRBV19	TGTGCCAGTAGTGATACCGGGACAGGGTCCTACGAGCAGTACTTC	CASSDTGTGSYEQYF
-	TRBD1	TRBJ1-1	TRBV6-5	TGTGCCAGCAGTGATGACAGGGGTGACACTGAAGCTTTCTTT	CASSDDRGDTEAFF
-	-	TRBJ1-6	TRBV3-1	TGTGCCAGCAGCCCAACACACGATTCACCCCTCCACTTT	CASSPTHDSPLHF
medium-sized	-	TRBJ2-1	TRBV2	TGTGCCAGCAGTGGTGTCAGTGGCTCCTACAATGAGCAGTTCTTC	CASSGVSGSYNEQFF
once	TRBD1	TRBJ1-6	TRBV4-1	TGCGCCAGCAGCCAGGAGACAGGGGGTTCACCCCTCCACTTT	CASSQETGGSPLHF
medium-sized	TRBD1	TRBJ1-1	TRBV29-1	TGCAGCGTTGCCGGACAGGGTCCCACTGAAGCTTTCTTT	CSVAGQGPTEAFF